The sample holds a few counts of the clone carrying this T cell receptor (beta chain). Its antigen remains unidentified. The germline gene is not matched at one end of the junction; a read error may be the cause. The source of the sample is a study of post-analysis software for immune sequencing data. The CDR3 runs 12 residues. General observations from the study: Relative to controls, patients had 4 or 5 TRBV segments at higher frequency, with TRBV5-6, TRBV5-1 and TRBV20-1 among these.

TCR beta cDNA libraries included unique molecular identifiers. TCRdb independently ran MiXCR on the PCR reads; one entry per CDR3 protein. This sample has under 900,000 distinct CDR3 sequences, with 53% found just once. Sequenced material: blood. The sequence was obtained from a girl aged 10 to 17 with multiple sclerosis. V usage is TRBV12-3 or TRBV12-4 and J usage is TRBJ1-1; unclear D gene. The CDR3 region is CASSPANTEAFF. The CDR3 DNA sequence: TGTGCCAGCAGTCCCGCGAACACTGAGGCTTTCTTT.